This T cell receptor beta chain was found in a study of metastatic and nonmetastatic thyroid tumors. None of the patients had undergone any treatment ahead of thyroid surgery. This clone was seen ten or more times. Germline lookup yields CDR1 DFQATT and CDR2 SNEGSKA (reference sequence). The CDR3 spans 10 residues. MiXCR re-clonotyped the PCR reads for TCRdb. The data show tens of thousands of clones, about 12% seen once. The sequence was obtained from a male donor with papillary thyroid cancer or a benign thyroid nodule (not recorded which). Some clones in this sample may be carry-over from other donors' samples. The sequenced sample was blood. The gene calls are TRBV20-1 and TRBJ2-7; no reliable D call. Here the CDR3 DNA reads TGCAACCTTCCACAGAACGAGCAGTACTTC. Protein product: CNLPQNEQYF.